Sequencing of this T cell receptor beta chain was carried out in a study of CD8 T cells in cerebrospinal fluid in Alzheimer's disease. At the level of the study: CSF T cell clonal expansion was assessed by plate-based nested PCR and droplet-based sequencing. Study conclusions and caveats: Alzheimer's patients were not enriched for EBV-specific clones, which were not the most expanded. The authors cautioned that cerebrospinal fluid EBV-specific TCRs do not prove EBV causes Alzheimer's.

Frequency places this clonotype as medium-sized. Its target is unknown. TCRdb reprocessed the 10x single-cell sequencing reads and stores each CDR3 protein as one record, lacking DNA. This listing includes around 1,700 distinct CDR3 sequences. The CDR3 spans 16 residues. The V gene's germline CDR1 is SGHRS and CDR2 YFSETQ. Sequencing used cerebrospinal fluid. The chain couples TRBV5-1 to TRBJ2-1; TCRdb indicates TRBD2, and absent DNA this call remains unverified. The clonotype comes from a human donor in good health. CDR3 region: CASSLAKLADYNEQFF.